This TCR beta chain derives from a study of cytomegalovirus exposure and HLA in healthy donors. The PCR employed 60 Vbeta primers together with 13 Jbeta primers. Measured with immunoSEQ multiplex PCR; TCRdb has only the in-frame clones, and not every one. The sample lists 150,000 to 200,000 clones; approximately 85% were seen once. Whole-study findings and limits: A missense variant in DCLRE1C was later tied to TCR beta V- and J-gene trimming.

In the case of this clone: What it recognizes is unknown.

This CDR3 comprises 16 residues. Germline V lookup: CDR1 SGHAT, CDR2 FQNNGV. The V gene end was trimmed by 5 bases and the J gene end by 4 bases; junction bases not matched to a gene: 2. The rearrangement joins TRBV11-2 to TRBJ2-2, with TRBD2 matching 15 bases. This sequence originates from a man in his thirties or forties in good health and CMV-seropositive. Sample: PBMCs. The CDR3, as DNA: TGTGCCAGCAGCACGGGACTAGCGGGAGGCACCGGGGAGCTGTTTTTT. Its protein is CASSTGLAGGTGELFF.